The clone carrying this T cell receptor beta chain was counted between two and nine times. From the RACE reads, TCRdb called clonotypes with MiXCR, one entry per CDR3 protein. Of 370,000 or so distinct CDR3 sequences listed, roughly 4.8% are singletons. Time point reported: patch test 1, 2 weeks after DPC sensitization. Treatment in this sample: therapeutic diphenylcyclopropenone sensitization with weekly scalp DPC. Samples of blood were obtained prior to the application of each patch test. This entry comes from a study of human T cells and chemical hapten exposure. The CDR3 sequence is 12 residues long. Germline loops: CDR1 MNHNS, CDR2 SASEGT. The germline V and J ends were trimmed by 6 bases and 7 bases, with 10 bases remaining between them.

V usage is TRBV6-1 and J usage is TRBJ1-5; D unclear. This receptor was obtained from a woman aged 50 to 65 with alopecia areata. Some clones in this sample may be carry-over from other donors' samples. Sequencing used whole blood, obtained in connection with sensitization to the hapten diphenylcyclopropenone (DPC). CDR3: CASSPMEQPQHF. CDR3 bases: TGTGCCAGCAGCCCGATGGAGCAGCCCCAGCATTTT.